These 9 T cell receptor beta chains were all obtained from the same sample, sequenced in a study of shared clonotypes between healthy human individuals. Assay used: immunoSEQ multiplex PCR; TCRdb lists only in-frame clones, some missing. The sample holds about 590,000 clones; 95% are singletons and the top ten take 0.1% to 0.11%. Selected positively for CCR7 and CD45RO-negative, naive CD8 cells excluded terminally differentiated effector memory CD45RA+ cells. Sequences were obtained from naive CD8+ T cells sorted from blood. The receptor source for this set is a woman under 40 in good health.

The rearrangement joins TRBV12-5 to TRBJ2-7; 10 bases agree with TRBD2. Trimming removed 6 bases from V and 3 bases from J; junction bases left unmatched: 20. CDR1 and CDR2 from the germline V gene are LGHNT and FRNRAP. The CDR3 has 19 residues. The CDR3 nucleotides are TGTGCTAGTGGCCCCCCCCGGAGGAGCGGGAGGGAGGAACTCTACGAGCAGTACTTC. Encoded protein: CASGPPRRSGREELYEQYF.

The chain carries TRBV4-2 and TRBJ2-1, with a possible D match to TRBD2 (6 bases). In germline, CDR1 is LGHNA, CDR2 YNFKEQ. CDR3 length: 15 residues. V gave up 4 bases and J gave up 3 bases, with 13 bases separating them. The CDR3 DNA reads TGTGCCAGCAGCCGACCGGCGGAGGGCTACAATGAGCAGTTCTTC. It is translated as CASSRPAEGYNEQFF.

CDR3 nucleotide sequence: TGTGCCAGCAGCTCCGAATCCTACGAGCAGTACTTC. Translating gives CASSSESYEQYF. The V gene is TRBV5-5, the J gene TRBJ2-7; D unclear. V lost 3 bases to trimming and J lost 1 base, with 5 bases between them. Germline values: CDR1 SGHKS, CDR2 YYEKEE (reference sequence). The CDR3 length is 12 residues.

The chain joins TRBV27 to TRBJ2-7; D tentatively fits TRBD1 or TRBD2 (5 bases each). The CDR3 extends over 18 amino acids. The V and J ends lost 5 bases and 1 base respectively, with 24 bases between them. CDR1 MNHEY and CDR2 SMNVEV come from the germline V gene (reference sequence). CDR3: CASSPSLGEAATSYEQYF. The CDR3 DNA reads as TGTGCCAGCAGTCCCTCCTTGGGGGAAGCGGCTACATCCTACGAGCAGTACTTC.

This chain uses TRBV28 with TRBJ1-6; D not resolved. V was cut by 4 bases and J by 0 bases, with 13 bases left in between. This CDR3 contains 17 residues. The germline CDR1 and CDR2 sequences are MDHEN and SYDVKM. CDR3 residues: CASSSKPGSSYNSPLHF. CDR3 in DNA: TGTGCCAGCAGTTCCAAGCCGGGGAGCTCCTATAATTCACCCCTCCACTTT. The full variable domain, in which reference TRBV28 and TRBJ1-6 provide the parts outside the CDR3, is DVKVTQSSRYLVKRTGEKVFLECVQDMDHENMFWYRQDPGLGLRLIYFSYDVKMKEKGDIPEGYSVSREKKERFSLILESASTNQTSMYLCASSSKPGSSYNSPLHFGNGTRLTVT.

The genes are TRBV6-6 and TRBJ2-3; D might be TRBD2 (6 bases). Trimming took 6 bases from V and 5 from J, leaving 15 bases between them. This CDR3 contains 14 residues. The V gene's germline CDR1 is MNHNY and CDR2 SVGAGI (reference sequence). The CDR3 reads CASSPSEGRDTQYF. CDR3 nucleotide sequence: TGTGCCAGCAGCCCTAGCGAGGGCAGAGATACGCAGTATTTT.

The rearrangement uses TRBV28 and TRBJ1-2; D call uncertain. The CDR3 is 12 amino acids. V was clipped by 5 bases and J by 4 bases, with 8 bases between them. CDR1 is MDHEN, CDR2 SYDVKM, per germline. Written as DNA, the CDR3 is TGTGCCAGCAGTGACCAGTTCTATGGCTACACCTTC. As protein: CASSDQFYGYTF.

The J gene is TRBJ2-7, the V gene TRBV19, with TRBD2 identical over 7 bases. V lost 0 bases and J lost 4; bases outside the gene matches: 12. The V gene's germline CDR1 is LNHDA and CDR2 SQIVND (reference sequence). The CDR3 covers 17 residues. The CDR3 DNA reads TGTGCCAGTAGTATAGATATAGACGGCGGCGGGAGTTACGAGCAGTACTTC. Protein product: CASSIDIDGGGSYEQYF. Combining the CDR3 with reference TRBV19 and TRBJ2-7 gives the whole variable domain DGGITQSPKYLFRKEGQNVTLSCEQNLNHDAMYWYRQDPGQGLRLIYYSQIVNDFQKGDIAEGYSVSREKKESFPLTVTSAQKNPTAFYLCASSIDIDGGGSYEQYFGPGTRLTVT.

The chain uses TRBV30 and TRBJ2-3, with 9 bases aligning to TRBD1. J gave up 2 bases and V 0 bases, and 6 bases lay outside the gene matches. CDR3 size: 16 residues. The V gene's germline CDR1 is GTSNPN and CDR2 SVGIG (reference sequence). Here the CDR3 reads CAWSVPGTGPTDTQYF. The DNA for the CDR3 is TGTGCCTGGAGTGTACCGGGGACAGGGCCCACAGATACGCAGTATTTT.